This TCR beta chain was retrieved from a study of beta chain features in type 1 diabetes. The CDR3 runs to 12 residues. V shed 9 bases and J shed 8 bases, with 14 bases lying between them. Per germline, CDR1 LNHDA and CDR2 SQIVND (reference sequence). It was via CD45RO/CCR7/CD25/CD127/CD95/CD27 that CD4+ naive, central memory, regulatory and stem cell-like memory cells were sorted. Populations isolated by sorting all had purity greater than 95%. The whole isolated RNA underwent reverse transcription, so sequencing captured expressed TCRB transcripts. Only in-frame clones appear in the TCRdb table, and some are missing; sequencing was by immunoSEQ multiplex PCR. The table lists approximately 50,000 clones, less than 55% of them singletons. Study-wide results and limits: There was a moderate but significant shortening of TCRB CDR3s in all four CD4+ subsets of Type 1 diabetes patients.

Note on this clone: Antigen specificity is unknown.

Sequencing was done on a sample of Tregs from blood. The clonotype was recovered from a man aged 25-45 years with type 1 diabetes. The chain combines TRBV19 with TRBJ2-1; no definite D call. CDR3 in amino acids: CASKISADEQFF. The CDR3, as DNA: TGTGCCAGCAAGATTTCCGCGGATGAGCAGTTCTTC. Using reference TRBV19 and TRBJ2-1 for the parts outside the CDR3, the full variable domain is DGGITQSPKYLFRKEGQNVTLSCEQNLNHDAMYWYRQDPGQGLRLIYYSQIVNDFQKGDIAEGYSVSREKKESFPLTVTSAQKNPTAFYLCASKISADEQFFGPGTRLTVL.